This passage covers 14 T cell receptor beta chains from one sample sequenced in a study of blood T cell repertoires in COVID-19. Assay: immunoSEQ multiplex PCR; the TCRdb copy retains only in-frame clones and omits some. The sample gives 230,000 or so clones, roughly 80% of which show up once; roughly 5% is in the top ten. Sequenced sample: peripheral blood. Every receptor here comes from a human donor in a cohort sampled during active COVID-19.

This clone came up a few times. This chain connects TRBV2 to TRBJ2-2; the match to TRBD1 covers 10 bases. J lost 7 bases, V lost 10 bases, and 9 bases had no gene match. CDR1 SNHLY and CDR2 FYNNEI come from the germline V gene. The CDR3 totals 14 residues. The DNA of the CDR3 is TGTGCCACCCAGCGACAGGGGGCGGTCGGGGAGCTGTTTTTT. Translation gives CATQRQGAVGELFF.

A note on this clone: The junction and the germline gene differ at one end; a read error may be behind it. V and J are TRBV4-2 and TRBJ2-7; D may be TRBD1 (5 bases). This CDR3 spans 15 amino acids. The V gene's germline CDR1 is LGHNA and CDR2 YNFKEQ. The CDR3 DNA sequence: TGTGCCAGCAACCAAGATCGAACAGGTAGCTACGAGCAGTACTTC. Translating gives CASNQDRTGSYEQYF.

The J gene is TRBJ2-7, the V gene TRBV27; a possible D gene is TRBD2 (6 bases). Germline V gene data show CDR1 as MNHEY and CDR2 as SMNVEV (reference sequence). V was trimmed by 5 bases and J by 2 bases, leaving 13 bases between them. The CDR3 has 14 residues. The CDR3 nucleotides read TGTGCCAGCAGTCTCCCGGGACTTCCCTACGAGCAGTACTTC. Translation: CASSLPGLPYEQYF.

Points on this clone: Other DNA sequences from this sample encode an identical CDR3 as well. J is TRBJ1-5 and V is TRBV10-3, with D possibly matching TRBD1 (6 bases). The ends were cut back, 4 bases at V and 2 bases at J, with 6 bases in the middle. CDR3 size: 13 residues. The V gene's germline CDR1 is ENHRY and CDR2 SYGVKD. The CDR3 region is CAISGTGNQPQHF. The CDR3 bases are TGTGCCATCAGTGGGACAGGCAATCAGCCCCAGCATTTT.

This sequence joins TRBV4-3 and TRBJ1-1; D may be TRBD1 (6 bases). Germline V lookup: CDR1 LGHNA, CDR2 YSLEER. V lost 3 bases to trimming and J lost 0 bases, with 8 bases between them. The CDR3 extends over 14 amino acids. CDR3 residues: CASSQGTLNTEAFF. The CDR3, as DNA: TGCGCCAGCAGCCAGGGGACACTGAACACTGAAGCTTTCTTT.

V is TRBV19 and J is TRBJ2-7, with D tentatively TRBD1 (6 bases). V was shortened by 3 bases and J by 7 bases, with 13 bases between the two germline ends. Looked up from germline, CDR1 is LNHDA and CDR2 is SQIVND (reference sequence). The CDR3 has 13 amino acids. The CDR3 DNA follows: TGTGCCAGTAGTATGTCAGGGGCAGGGGAGCAGTACTTC. Encoded protein: CASSMSGAGEQYF.

This clone was picked up a small number of times. The chain couples TRBV5-1 to TRBJ1-1; no clear D gene. This CDR3 comprises 13 residues. Germline loops: CDR1 SGHRS, CDR2 YFSETQ. V gave up 2 bases and J gave up 0 bases, with 5 bases separating them. CDR3 loop: CASSLEVNTEAFF. DNA for the CDR3: TGCGCCAGCAGCTTAGAGGTGAACACTGAAGCTTTCTTT. The full variable domain, with the rest looked up from reference TRBV5-1 and TRBJ1-1, is KAGVTQTPRYLIKTRGQQVTLSCSPISGHRSVSWYQQTPGQGLQFLFEYFSETQRNKGNFPGRFSGRQFSNSRSEMNVSTLELGDSALYLCASSLEVNTEAFFGQGTRLTVV.

The V and J genes are TRBV7-9 and TRBJ2-7, with a tentative D call TRBD2 (5 bases). Germline V gene sequence: CDR1 SEHNR, CDR2 FQNEAQ (reference sequence). This CDR3 is built from 15 residues. With 4 bases removed from V and 3 bases from J, the gap between germline ends came to 16 bases. The CDR3 coding sequence is TGTGCCAGCAGCTCCTTCGCACTAGGACTCTACGAGCAGTACTTC. As protein: CASSSFALGLYEQYF.

This clone has only one observation. The chain is built from TRBV4-3 and TRBJ2-7, with a weak D call TRBD2 (7 bases). Germline assignment: CDR1 LGHNA and CDR2 YSLEER. This CDR3 has 15 residues. V was cut by 0 bases and J by 4 bases, with 13 bases left in between. Here the CDR3 DNA reads TGCGCCAGCAGCCAAGATGTGAGGGGGGGTTACGAGCAGTACTTC. It is translated as CASSQDVRGGYEQYF.

This chain uses TRBV7-9 with TRBJ1-5, with TRBD1 as a possible D gene (5 bases). Germline CDR1 and CDR2: SEHNR and FQNEAQ (reference sequence). The V and J ends lost 5 bases and 1 base respectively, with 18 bases between them. The CDR3 has 17 amino acids. The CDR3 loop is CASSRLGGRGSNQPQHF. DNA of the CDR3: TGTGCCAGCAGCCGCCTCGGGGGTAGAGGGAGCAATCAGCCCCAGCATTTT.

This chain links TRBV18 with TRBJ1-5, with D unresolved. This CDR3 comprises 16 residues. V lost 3 bases and J lost 6, with 18 bases in between. Germline V gene data show CDR1 as KGHSH and CDR2 as LQKENI. Here the CDR3 DNA reads TGTGCCAGCTCACCCTCCTCGAGGGCTTTGAGTCAGCCCCAGCATTTT. Its protein is CASSPSSRALSQPQHF.

The chain recombines TRBV5-6 with TRBJ2-7; 7 bases map to TRBD2. The V and J ends lost 2 bases and 5 bases, in that order; junction bases with no gene match: 7. Germline V gene sequence: CDR1 SGHDT, CDR2 YYEEEE. The CDR3 has 14 amino acids. CDR3 sequence (DNA): TGTGCCAGCAGCTTCCGGACTAGGACCCACGAGCAGTACTTC. This gives the protein CASSFRTRTHEQYF.

CDR3 protein: CASSLGTVGNQPQHF. The DNA for the CDR3 is TGTGCCAGCAGTTTAGGGACAGTAGGTAATCAGCCCCAGCATTTT. V and J are TRBV27 and TRBJ1-5; 7 nucleotides line up with TRBD1. V gave up 2 bases and J gave up 4 bases; unmatched junction bases: 5. Germline V gene sequence: CDR1 MNHEY, CDR2 SMNVEV (reference sequence). The CDR3 loop spans 15 amino acids.

J is TRBJ2-3 and V is TRBV9, with TRBD2 as a possible D gene (6 bases). The CDR3 covers 13 residues. Trimming took off 4 bases at V and 0 bases at J, with 6 bases between the two ends. CDR1 is SGDLS, CDR2 YYNGEE, per germline. The CDR3 DNA is TGTGCCAGCAGCAGCGGGAGCACAGATACGCAGTATTTT. Protein: CASSSGSTDTQYF.